This T cell receptor (beta chain) is from a study of T cells after yellow fever vaccination. TCRdb called the 5' RACE reads again in MiXCR, with one record for every CDR3 protein. The data hold a few hundred thousand distinct CDR3 sequences, with about 6.9% observed a single time. The source of this sequence is a man aged 18 to 30 who received the YFV17D yellow fever vaccine. The source material was PBMCs, sampled more than 40 days after the first yellow fever vaccination.

DNA of the CDR3: TGCGCCAGCAACATGGGGCTCCTCCAAGAGACCCAGTACTTC. Its translation is CASNMGLLQETQYF. The rearrangement uses TRBV4-1 and TRBJ2-5, with D possibly TRBD1 on 5 matching bases. Trimming removed 7 bases at V and 1 base at J, with 13 bases between. The CDR3 is made up of 14 amino acids. Germline V gene data show CDR1 as MGHRA and CDR2 as YSYEKL.